The clone carrying this T cell receptor beta chain occurred once. This sample was included in a study of T cell responses to AZD1222 COVID-19 vaccine. TCRdb's copy holds only in-frame clones and misses some; the assay was immunoSEQ multiplex PCR. There are about 150,000 clones in the sample; roughly 88% occur only once, and approximately 5.9% lies in the top ten. This CDR3 spans 16 amino acids. Trimming removed 4 bases at V and 0 bases at J, with 16 bases between. Germline lookup yields CDR1 SGHDT and CDR2 YYEEEE. Source: peripheral blood, taken 28 days after the second AZD1222 dose. The receptor comes from an adult who received the AZD1222 COVID-19 vaccine. The V call is TRBV5-6, the J call TRBJ1-1; D not resolved. CDR3 in amino acids: CASSPKPTGVNTEAFF. The CDR3 DNA reads as TGTGCCAGCAGCCCCAAGCCGACCGGGGTGAACACTGAAGCTTTCTTT.